The 10 T cell receptor beta chains listed next were all sequenced from one sample in a study of beta chain features in type 1 diabetes. For these TCRs, the target antigens are not known. The study's findings and limits: When Type 1 diabetes patients were examined, their TCRB CDR3s proved moderately but significantly shorter in all four CD4+ subsets.

The sequenced template was cDNA made from the entire isolated RNA. Assay: immunoSEQ multiplex PCR; the TCRdb copy retains only in-frame clones and omits some. The table includes hundreds of thousands of clones, about an eighth detected once. Sequencing was carried out using naive CD4+ T cells from blood. These receptors originate from a man aged 18-30 years with type 1 diabetes.

This clone was found a few times. The chain has TRBV9 and TRBJ2-5, with D unclear. Deletions cut 0 bases from V and 2 bases from J, with 8 bases between. Looked up from germline, CDR1 is SGDLS and CDR2 is YYNGEE. The length of the CDR3 is 14 residues. CDR3 sequence: CASSVDKFQETQYF. The CDR3 coding sequence is TGTGCCAGCAGCGTAGATAAATTTCAAGAGACCCAGTACTTC.

This clone was observed a few times. V usage is TRBV5-1 and J usage is TRBJ2-3; maybe TRBD2 (6 bases). Trimming pared 3 bases from V and 3 bases from J, leaving 11 bases between. CDR3 length equals 14 residues. Germline V gene data show CDR1 as SGHRS and CDR2 as YFSETQ. CDR3 protein: CASSSGLLTDTQYF. CDR3 DNA: TGCGCCAGCAGCTCGGGACTGTTAACAGATACGCAGTATTTT.

The V gene is TRBV7-2, the J gene TRBJ2-5; either TRBD1 or TRBD2 may fit D (5 bases each). CDR3 length: 10 amino acids. Germline-derived CDR1 and CDR2 are SGHTA and FQGNSA. V gave up 5 bases and J gave up 7 bases, with 5 bases separating them. CDR3 residues: CASSGGTQYF. In DNA, the CDR3 is TGTGCCAGCAGCGGGGGGACCCAGTACTTC.

The chain carries TRBV15 and TRBJ2-4, with D tentatively TRBD2 (6 bases). Germline values: CDR1 LNHNV, CDR2 YYDKDF (reference sequence). The CDR3 length is 14 residues. Trimming removed 6 bases from V and 1 base from J, with 10 bases in between. For the CDR3, the DNA is TGTGCCACCAGGCGGGCGGGGGCCAAAAACATTCAGTACTTC. Translated: CATRRAGAKNIQYF.

The rearrangement uses TRBV7-9 and TRBJ2-5; no definite D call. The V and J ends lost 1 base and 6 bases respectively, with 6 bases between them. Germline CDR1 reads SEHNR; CDR2 reads FQNEAQ (reference sequence). This CDR3 comprises 12 residues. The CDR3 here is CASSLGAKTQYF. CDR3 coding DNA: TGTGCCAGCAGCTTAGGAGCAAAGACCCAGTACTTC.

The chain combines TRBV30 with TRBJ1-1; TRBD1 is a possible D gene (6 bases). The CDR3 contains 13 residues. From germline, CDR1 is GTSNPN and CDR2 SVGIG (reference sequence). V gave up 0 bases and J gave up 5 bases, with 10 bases separating them. In DNA form, the CDR3 reads TGTGCCTGGAGTGTAATGGACAGAACTGAAGCTTTCTTT. Protein sequence: CAWSVMDRTEAFF.

This chain uses TRBV9 with TRBJ1-6; D is unresolved. Germline V CDR1 and CDR2: SGDLS, YYNGEE. The V and J ends lost 7 bases and 7 bases respectively, with 15 bases between them. The CDR3 totals 14 residues. The CDR3 protein is CASGEGRENSPLHF. In nucleotides, the CDR3 is TGTGCCAGCGGGGAAGGCCGGGAAAATTCACCCCTCCACTTT.

V gene TRBV7-2 combines with J gene TRBJ2-3; D may be TRBD1 (6 bases). V was shortened by 1 base and J by 2 bases, with 10 bases between the two germline ends. Germline V CDR1 and CDR2: SGHTA, FQGNSA. CDR3 length equals 15 residues. DNA for the CDR3: TGTGCCAGCAGCTTAGAAGGGACACTCACAGATACGCAGTATTTT. Residues: CASSLEGTLTDTQYF.

The sample holds a few counts of this clone. V and J are TRBV4-1 and TRBJ2-1, with 10 positions matching TRBD1. The CDR3 spans 15 residues. V gave up 2 bases and J gave up 4 bases; unmatched junction bases: 2. Germline V gene lookup returns CDR1 MGHRA and CDR2 YSYEKL. CDR3 in amino acids: CASSQPGQGYNEQFF. CDR3 DNA sequence: TGCGCCAGCAGCCAACCGGGACAGGGGTACAATGAGCAGTTCTTC.

This clone showed up just a few times. The V gene is TRBV14, the J gene TRBJ2-2; TRBD2 agrees at 7 bases. Per the germline V gene, CDR1 is SGHDN and CDR2 is FVKESK. V shed 4 bases, J shed 3 bases, and the junction held 8 bases outside the gene matches. CDR3 length: 16 residues. CDR3 in amino acids: CASSPVVAGYTGELFF. The DNA of the CDR3 is TGTGCCAGCAGCCCAGTGGTAGCGGGTTACACCGGGGAGCTGTTTTTT.